Presented here are 29 T cell receptor beta chains from one specimen sequenced in a study of T-cell memory formation after mild COVID-19. TCRdb ran MiXCR on the 5' RACE reads and lists one entry per CDR3 protein. The data show a few hundred thousand distinct CDR3 sequences, around 14% seen once. The sequenced material came from PBMCs or a T cell subset sorted from them (not recorded which). Receptors originate from a man aged 18 to 30 who had mild COVID-19 (a few samples of this study predate the infection). Cell type and time point are not known.

V is TRBV19 and J is TRBJ2-2; 8 bases line up with TRBD1. The V gene's germline CDR1 is LNHDA and CDR2 SQIVND (reference sequence). With V trimmed by 5 bases and J by 5 bases, 7 bases remained unmatched. The CDR3 totals 15 residues. The CDR3 protein is CASSGRGLRTGELFF. The CDR3 region has the DNA TGTGCCAGTAGTGGCAGGGGGCTTCGGACCGGGGAGCTGTTTTTT. Complete variable domain (other parts from reference TRBV19 and TRBJ2-2): DGGITQSPKYLFRKEGQNVTLSCEQNLNHDAMYWYRQDPGQGLRLIYYSQIVNDFQKGDIAEGYSVSREKKESFPLTVTSAQKNPTAFYLCASSGRGLRTGELFFGEGSRLTVL.

This clonotype came up many times. The CDR3 is CASSHRGDADTQYF. DNA for the CDR3: TGCGCCAGCAGCCATAGGGGAGACGCAGATACGCAGTATTTT. This chain connects TRBV4-3 to TRBJ2-3; D is tentatively TRBD1 or TRBD2 (5 bases each). CDR3 size: 14 residues. The V end lost 3 bases, the J end lost 4 bases, and 11 bases lay between the germline ends. The germline gives CDR1 LGHNA, CDR2 YSLEER.

In this sample, this clonotype turned up many times. The rearrangement joins TRBV4-1 to TRBJ2-5, with a tentative D call TRBD1 (6 bases). The CDR3 sequence is 15 residues long. V was trimmed by 3 bases and J by 1 base, leaving 12 bases between them. Germline V gene sequence: CDR1 MGHRA, CDR2 YSYEKL. The CDR3 DNA reads as TGCGCCAGCAGCCAGCCGGGACAAACCCAAGAGACCCAGTACTTC. Residues: CASSQPGQTQETQYF.

This clonotype was observed a handful of times. This rearrangement joins TRBV6-6 to TRBJ1-6, with D uncertain. Trimming left V 5 bases short and J 7 bases short, with 3 bases between. Germline V gene data show CDR1 as MNHNY and CDR2 as SVGAGI (reference sequence). The CDR3 spans 11 residues. In DNA, the CDR3 is TGTGCCAGCAGTAACAATTCACCCCTCCACTTT. This gives the protein CASSNNSPLHF.

In this sample, this clonotype turned up a few times. The V call is TRBV3-1, the J call TRBJ2-7, with 7 bases identical to TRBD2. The V gene's germline CDR1 is LGHDT and CDR2 YNNKEL (reference sequence). Unmatched junction bases numbered 9, after V lost 1 base and J lost 6 bases. CDR3 length equals 15 residues. CDR3 coding DNA: TGTGCCAGCAGCCAAGGCGGACTAGTGGGCGCCGAGCAGTACTTC. As protein: CASSQGGLVGAEQYF.

J is TRBJ1-2 and V is TRBV5-1; 7 bases align to TRBD1. The CDR3 runs 14 residues. Germline V CDR1 and CDR2: SGHRS, YFSETQ. The V gene end was trimmed by 4 bases and the J gene end by 6 bases; junction bases not matched to a gene: 9. The CDR3, as DNA: TGCGCCAGCAGCCCGGGACAGACCTGGGATGGCTACACCTTC. Protein product: CASSPGQTWDGYTF. The full variable domain, its missing parts supplied by reference TRBV5-1 and TRBJ1-2, is KAGVTQTPRYLIKTRGQQVTLSCSPISGHRSVSWYQQTPGQGLQFLFEYFSETQRNKGNFPGRFSGRQFSNSRSEMNVSTLELGDSALYLCASSPGQTWDGYTFGSGTRLTVV.

This clonotype was counted a few times. This sequence joins TRBV29-1 and TRBJ2-2, with TRBD1 identical over 7 bases. The CDR3 is 14 amino acids. From germline, CDR1 is SQVTM and CDR2 ANQGSEA. V lost 7 bases and J lost 0; bases outside the gene matches: 5. For the CDR3, the DNA is TGCAGCGGCTACAGGGGCGCGAACACCGGGGAGCTGTTTTTT. Translating gives CSGYRGANTGELFF.

The rearrangement joins TRBV5-5 to TRBJ2-2; D might be TRBD1 or TRBD2, each matching 5 bases. The CDR3 length is 14 residues. V was clipped by 0 bases and J by 5 bases, with 8 bases between them. In germline, CDR1 is SGHKS, CDR2 YYEKEE (reference sequence). CDR3 nucleotide sequence: TGTGCCAGCAGCTTGGGGGACGGAACCGGGGAGCTGTTTTTT. Its protein is CASSLGDGTGELFF.

This clonotype was observed many times. A much larger clone differs by one base, so this may be a read error. V is TRBV6-5 and J is TRBJ2-7; TRBD1 might be the D (6 bases). The CDR3 is 14 amino acids. Trimming stripped 0 bases from V and 3 bases from J, with 9 bases between. In germline, CDR1 is MNHEY, CDR2 SVGAGI. Written as DNA, the CDR3 is TGTGCCAGCAGTTACTCGAGAGGGGGCTACGAGCAGTACTTC. Its protein is CASSYSRGGYEQYF.

This clonotype was seen once. The chain has TRBV7-6 and TRBJ2-2; possibly TRBD1 or TRBD2 for D (5 bases each). The CDR3 totals 17 residues. The V end was cut by 5 bases, the J end by 0 bases, with 16 bases between. CDR1 and CDR2 from the germline V gene are SGHVS and FNYEAQ. The CDR3 bases are TGTGCCAGCAGCCCACACCGGGACCTGGCGAACACCGGGGAGCTGTTTTTT. Amino acid sequence: CASSPHRDLANTGELFF.

This rearrangement joins TRBV6-1 to TRBJ2-6, with 7 bases fitting TRBD1. This CDR3 has 16 residues. The V segment lost 7 bases and the J segment 0 bases; nucleotides outside the gene matches: 6. CDR1 MNHNS and CDR2 SASEGT come from the germline V gene. The DNA of the CDR3 is TGTGCCAGCAACCCGACAGGGCCCTCTGGGGCCAACGTCCTGACTTTC. Its translation is CASNPTGPSGANVLTF.

The rearrangement joins TRBV5-1 to TRBJ1-4; maybe TRBD1 (5 bases). The CDR3 totals 14 residues. Germline CDR1 and CDR2: SGHRS and YFSETQ. V was pared by 4 bases and J by 7 bases, with 14 bases between. The CDR3 nucleotides read TGCGCCAGCAGCCCGGGAGGGGCGAGTGAAAAACTGTTTTTT. It codes for CASSPGGASEKLFF.

This clonotype was observed a few times. The chain combines TRBV4-1 with TRBJ1-1; 7 bases agree with TRBD1. Trimming cost V 4 bases and J 8 bases; bases outside gene matches: 16. The germline gives CDR1 MGHRA, CDR2 YSYEKL. The length of the CDR3 is 16 residues. Written as DNA, the CDR3 is TGCGCCAGCAGCCTGGGACAGTCAGAGTCAAAGGCGGAAGCTTTCTTT. This gives the protein CASSLGQSESKAEAFF.

This clonotype came up a few times. The chain uses TRBV6-6 and TRBJ1-2, with D possibly TRBD1 on 6 matching bases. Trimming removed 8 bases at V and 4 bases at J, with 11 bases between. CDR3 size: 12 residues. Germline V CDR1 and CDR2: MNHNY, SVGAGI (reference sequence). In DNA, the CDR3 is TGTGCCAGCTTTGGGGGCGGCTATGGCTACACCTTC. It specifies CASFGGGYGYTF.

This CDR3 is CATSDARTGFYGYTF. The CDR3 nucleotides read TGTGCCACCAGTGATGCCAGGACAGGATTCTATGGCTACACCTTC. This chain connects TRBV24-1 to TRBJ1-2; the match to TRBD1 covers 7 bases. In germline, CDR1 is KGHDR, CDR2 SFDVKD. The junction had 7 bases not matched to a gene; V was cut back by 3 bases and J by 4 bases. There are 15 residues in the CDR3.

This chain connects TRBV11-2 to TRBJ2-1, with D maybe TRBD2 (5 bases). The length of the CDR3 is 15 residues. The V and J ends lost 5 bases and 0 bases respectively, with 11 bases between them. The germline CDR1 and CDR2 sequences are SGHAT and FQNNGV. CDR3 residues: CASSALGSSYNEQFF. CDR3 sequence (DNA): TGTGCCAGCAGCGCCCTAGGGAGCTCCTACAATGAGCAGTTCTTC.

The rearrangement joins TRBV29-1 to TRBJ2-1, with D possibly being TRBD2 (6 bases). The V gene's germline CDR1 is SQVTM and CDR2 ANQGSEA. The CDR3 sequence is 12 residues long. Here the CDR3 reads CRGGESYNEQFF. CDR3 DNA: TGCAGGGGGGGAGAGAGCTACAATGAGCAGTTCTTC.

In this sample, this clonotype turned up a few times. The V call is TRBV7-2, the J call TRBJ1-2; D not certain. This CDR3 has 12 amino acids. Germline V gene data show CDR1 as SGHTA and CDR2 as FQGNSA. V was trimmed by 4 bases and J by 2 bases, leaving 5 bases between them. The CDR3 sequence is CASSSRNYGYTF. CDR3 coding DNA: TGTGCCAGCAGCTCGCGGAACTATGGCTACACCTTC.

This clonotype was seen at least ten times. The chain has TRBV4-2 and TRBJ2-1, with 7 nucleotides matching TRBD2. Trimming removed 1 base from V and 5 bases from J; junction bases left unmatched: 5. CDR3 size: 15 residues. Germline V CDR1 and CDR2: LGHNA, YNFKEQ. The DNA of the CDR3 is TGTGCCAGCAGCCAAGCACCGAGCGGGGACAATGAGCAGTTCTTC. The encoded protein is CASSQAPSGDNEQFF.

The V and J genes are TRBV20-1 and TRBJ2-1, with D perhaps TRBD2 (5 bases). CDR1 is DFQATT, CDR2 SNEGSKA, per germline (reference sequence). V shed 1 base and J shed 2 bases, with 12 bases lying between them. This CDR3 is 15 amino acids long. CDR3 residues: CSARGTDFPYNEQFF. CDR3 nucleotides: TGCAGTGCTAGAGGAACGGACTTTCCCTACAATGAGCAGTTCTTC.

Ten or more counts support this clonotype. The chain uses TRBV20-1 and TRBJ1-1; the D gene is possibly TRBD1 (6 bases). V was trimmed by 3 bases and J by 2 bases, leaving 7 bases between them. Germline V gives CDR1 DFQATT, CDR2 SNEGSKA (reference sequence). CDR3 length: 12 residues. CDR3 sequence reads: CSARTGNTEAFF. CDR3 coding DNA: TGCAGTGCTAGGACAGGTAACACTGAAGCTTTCTTT.

This clonotype appeared a few times. The chain joins TRBV5-1 to TRBJ1-1; D remains unclear. Germline V gene sequence: CDR1 SGHRS, CDR2 YFSETQ. The CDR3 covers 10 residues. The V gene lost 4 bases and the J gene lost 7 bases, with 5 bases spanning the gap. CDR3 loop: CASSNREAFF. The CDR3 bases are TGCGCCAGCAGCAACCGTGAAGCTTTCTTT.

The rearrangement links TRBV29-1 to TRBJ1-1, with D tentatively TRBD1 (5 bases). Germline CDR1 SQVTM, CDR2 ANQGSEA. Trimming pared 6 bases from V and 0 bases from J, leaving 11 bases between. The CDR3 consists of 13 residues. The CDR3 loop is CSVRQILNTEAFF. CDR3 nucleotide sequence: TGCAGCGTGAGACAGATACTGAACACTGAAGCTTTCTTT. Together with reference TRBV29-1 and TRBJ1-1, the CDR3 gives the full variable domain: SAVISQKPSRDICQRGTSLTIQCQVDSQVTMMFWYRQQPGQSLTLIATANQGSEATYESGFVIDKFPISRPNLTFSTLTVSNMSPEDSSIYLCSVRQILNTEAFFGQGTRLTVV.

This clonotype was counted between two and nine times. This chain links TRBV9 with TRBJ2-5, with TRBD2 matching 13 bases. V gave up 0 bases and J gave up 1 base; unmatched junction bases: 3. This CDR3 spans 17 amino acids. Per germline, CDR1 SGDLS and CDR2 YYNGEE. CDR3 DNA: TGTGCCAGCAGCGTAGGGACTAGCGGGAGTCTCCAAGAGACCCAGTACTTC. It encodes CASSVGTSGSLQETQYF.

This clonotype was observed a handful of times. The V gene is TRBV7-9, the J gene TRBJ1-5; D unresolved. CDR3 length: 15 amino acids. The germline V gene encodes CDR1 SEHNR and CDR2 FQNEAQ (reference sequence). V was cut by 1 base and J by 5 bases, with 12 bases left in between. The CDR3 sequence: CASSLGAGFDQPQHF. Written as DNA, the CDR3 is TGTGCCAGCAGCTTAGGGGCAGGTTTTGATCAGCCCCAGCATTTT.

The CDR3 loop reads CAWSDDDRVYTGELFF. Here the CDR3 DNA reads TGTGCCTGGAGTGACGACGACAGGGTTTATACCGGGGAGCTGTTTTTT. The gene calls are TRBV30 and TRBJ2-2, with 7 bases aligning to TRBD1. Trimming at V came to 1 base and at J to 5 bases, leaving 10 bases not matched to a gene. Germline CDR1 reads GTSNPN; CDR2 reads SVGIG (reference sequence). The CDR3 consists of 16 residues.

This clonotype turned up a few times. This sequence joins TRBV6-5 and TRBJ1-5; D is possibly TRBD1 (5 bases). V was pared by 6 bases and J by 1 base, with 10 bases between. CDR1 is MNHEY and CDR2 is SVGAGI in the germline V gene. CDR3 length: 14 residues. CDR3 in DNA: TGTGCCAGCAGATCGACAGAGAGCAATCAGCCCCAGCATTTT. Translating gives CASRSTESNQPQHF.

This clonotype was picked up a small number of times. The chain joins TRBV5-1 to TRBJ1-2; TRBD1 agrees at 8 bases. J lost 5 bases, V lost 2 bases, and 5 bases had no gene match. Germline CDR1 is SGHRS and CDR2 is YFSETQ. This CDR3 contains 14 residues. CDR3 DNA sequence: TGCGCCAGCAGCTTAGAGGGGACAGGATATGGCTACACCTTC. Translation: CASSLEGTGYGYTF.

This clonotype was observed a handful of times. A clone one base away is much larger, so this may be a read error. CDR3: CASSWGSGANVLTF. Written as DNA, the CDR3 is TGTGCCAGCAGTTGGGGCTCTGGGGCCAACGTCCTGACTTTC. This chain joins TRBV12-3 or TRBV12-4 and TRBJ2-6; no clear D gene. V was clipped by 4 bases and J by 0 bases, with 4 bases between them. This CDR3 comprises 14 residues.